This T cell receptor (beta chain) was identified during a study of post-analysis software for immune sequencing data (dated by TCRdb to the mid-2010s). Background on the whole study: Recorded disease courses included relapsing-remitting, secondary progressive and progressive-relapsing multiple sclerosis, with some patients lacking subtype annotation. The patient repertoires were set against eleven to twelve previously published healthy control repertoires from donors whose ages ranged from 6 to 25 years. A subset of samples was prepared in parallel using single-end sample barcoding, then pooled and co-amplified after Illumina adapter ligation. What the authors observed across the whole study: The multiple sclerosis patient group was slightly younger than the control group. Significantly lower normalized Chao1 diversity was found in multiple sclerosis patients than in controls, suggesting substantial peripheral T-cell clonal expansion. Strong co-clustering of samples prepared in the same batch was shown by direct clustering with F measure, prompting a batch-effect correction. Patients showed significantly higher frequencies than controls for roughly five TRBV segments, among them TRBV5-6, TRBV5-1 and TRBV20-1.

This clonotype was recorded only once. Which antigen it targets is not known. No base-level quality is on record; no much larger clone is a single base apart. Based on the germline V gene (reference sequence), the CDR1 and CDR2 sequences are LGHDT and YNNKEL. The CDR3 has 15 amino acids, counting the end cysteine and phenylalanine. The sequence is cut down to CDR3 DNA, 45 bases in frame from base 1. V gives up 6 bases and J gives up 6 bases, and the segment between their germline ends measures 17 bases. To demonstrate the VDJtools post-analysis software, the study profiled TCR beta repertoires from the peripheral blood of 13 young patients with multiple sclerosis. The multiple sclerosis patients were children and adolescents ranging in age from roughly 6 to 16 years. The library was produced with PCR. The sequencer listed for this sample is Illumina HiSeq 2500. To reduce PCR and sequencing biases, unique molecular identifiers were incorporated into the TCR beta cDNA libraries. Every 1 to 10 million input T cells yielded 500,000 or so cDNA molecules, meaning each molecule approximated one T cell. The patient libraries were prepared and sequenced using the same protocol as the earlier healthy control dataset. Within a given batch, samples were prepared together, multiplexed and sequenced on the same HiSeq lane. From the authors' description of their analysis: Raw barcoded reads were processed with MIGEC, discarding single-read molecular identifier groups before consensus assembly and CDR3 extraction. Clonotype tables were post-analysed with VDJtools, normalizing diversity by down-sampling all datasets to the smallest sample size. To correct batch-related cross-sample contamination, repertoire overlap clustering matched CDR3 amino acid sequences but not nucleotide sequences. Starting from the raw public reads, TCRdb applied fastp trimming at Q25, assembled clones with MiXCR and retained in-frame beta chains. Rows with a matching CDR3 protein are joined into one entry that keeps the most common DNA and genes. These V and J calls derive from TCRdb rather than the authors' analysis. Within this sample are approximately 570,000 distinct CDR3 sequences, with roughly two fifths of them counted one time only. The ten largest clones take up 1.5% to 2% of the sample.

The source of this sequence is a girl under 18 with multiple sclerosis. This sequence uses TRBV3-1 and TRBJ2-2, with a tentative D gene TRBD2 over 6 matching bases. Sequenced material: blood. CDR3 reads: CASRPRLGGAGELFF. The DNA sequence is as follows: TGTGCCAGCAGGCCCAGACTAGGAGGGGCCGGGGAGCTGTTTTTT.